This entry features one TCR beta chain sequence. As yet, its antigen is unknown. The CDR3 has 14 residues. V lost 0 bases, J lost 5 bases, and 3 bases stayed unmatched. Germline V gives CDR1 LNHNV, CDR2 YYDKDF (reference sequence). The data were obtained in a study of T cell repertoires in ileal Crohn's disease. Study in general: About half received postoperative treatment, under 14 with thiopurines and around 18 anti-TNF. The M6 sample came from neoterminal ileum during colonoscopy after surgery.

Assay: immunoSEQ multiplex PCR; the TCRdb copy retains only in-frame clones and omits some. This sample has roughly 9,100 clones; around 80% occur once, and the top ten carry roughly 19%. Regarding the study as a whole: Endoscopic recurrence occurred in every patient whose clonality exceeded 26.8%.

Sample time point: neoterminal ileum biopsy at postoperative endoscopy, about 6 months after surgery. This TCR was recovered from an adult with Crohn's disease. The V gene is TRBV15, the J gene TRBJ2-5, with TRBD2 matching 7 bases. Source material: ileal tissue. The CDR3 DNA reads TGTGCCACCAGCAGAGATAAACTAGCGGAGACCCAGTACTTC. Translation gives CATSRDKLAETQYF. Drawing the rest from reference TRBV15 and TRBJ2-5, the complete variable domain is DAMVIQNPRYQVTQFGKPVTLSCSQTLNHNVMYWYQQKSSQAPKLLFHYYDKDFNNEADTPDNFQSRRPNTSFCFLDIRSPGLGDTAMYLCATSRDKLAETQYFGPGTRLLVL.